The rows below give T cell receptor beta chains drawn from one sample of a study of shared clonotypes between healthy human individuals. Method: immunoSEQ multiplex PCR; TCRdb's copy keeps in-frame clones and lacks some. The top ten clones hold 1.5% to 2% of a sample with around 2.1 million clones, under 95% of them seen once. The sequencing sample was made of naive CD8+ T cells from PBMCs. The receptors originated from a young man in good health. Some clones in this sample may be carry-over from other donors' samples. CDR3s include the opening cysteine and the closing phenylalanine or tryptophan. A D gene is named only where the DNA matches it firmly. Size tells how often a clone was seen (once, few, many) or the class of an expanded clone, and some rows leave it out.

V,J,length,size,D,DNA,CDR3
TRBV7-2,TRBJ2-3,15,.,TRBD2,TGTGCCAGCAGCTTAGTGCTAGCGGGCACAGATACGCAGTATTTT,CASSLVLAGTDTQYF
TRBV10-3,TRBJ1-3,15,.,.,TGTGCCATCAGGGTGGCGGACAACTCTGGAAACACCATATATTTT,CAIRVADNSGNTIYF
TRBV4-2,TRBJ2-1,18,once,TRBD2,TGTGCCAGCAGCCAAGCTGGATATGGGACTACCTCCTACAATGAGCAGTTCTTC,CASSQAGYGTTSYNEQFF
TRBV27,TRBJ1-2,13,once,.,TGTGCCAGCAGTTTAACAGTGAACTATGGCTACACCTTC,CASSLTVNYGYTF
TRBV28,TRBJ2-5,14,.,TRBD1,TGTGCCAGCAGCCCCGGGACAGTCCAAGAGACCCAGTACTTC,CASSPGTVQETQYF
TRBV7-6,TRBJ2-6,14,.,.,TGTGCCAGCAGCGCTAGATCTGGGGCCAACGTCCTGACTTTC,CASSARSGANVLTF
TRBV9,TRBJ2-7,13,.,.,TGTGCCAGCAGCGTAGCGGACGACTACGAGCAGTACTTC,CASSVADDYEQYF
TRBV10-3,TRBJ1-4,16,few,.,TGTGCCATCAGTGAGTCGACTCGAGGGGATGGCGAAAAACTGTTTTTT,CAISESTRGDGEKLFF
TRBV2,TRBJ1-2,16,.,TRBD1,TGTGCCATCGTTAAACAACCGGGACAGGGAGACTATGGCTACACCTTC,CAIVKQPGQGDYGYTF
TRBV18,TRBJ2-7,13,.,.,TGTGCCAGCTCAGGGACGGATTCCTACGAGCAGTACTTC,CASSGTDSYEQYF
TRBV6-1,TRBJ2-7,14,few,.,TGTGCCAGCAGTGAATTCAGCAGATCCTACGAGCAGTACTTC,CASSEFSRSYEQYF
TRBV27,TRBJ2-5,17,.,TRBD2,TGTGCCAGCAGTCCAACCCCTTACCGACTAGCCGGAGGGGACCAGTACTTC,CASSPTPYRLAGGDQYF
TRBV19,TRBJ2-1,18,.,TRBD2,TGTGCCAGTAGTATCCCCCCCCGGGCTAGCGGGAGGAACAATGAGCAGTTCTTC,CASSIPPRASGRNNEQFF
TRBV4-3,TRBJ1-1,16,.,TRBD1,TGCGCCAGCAGCCCTACCCGGACAGGGGGGAACACTGAAGCTTTCTTT,CASSPTRTGGNTEAFF
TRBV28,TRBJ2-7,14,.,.,TGTGCCAGCAGTTTAGAGGGCGGGACCTACGAGCAGTACTTC,CASSLEGGTYEQYF
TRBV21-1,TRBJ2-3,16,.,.,TGTGCCAGCAGAGTAGGGGTCGGAGGGGTTGCAGATACGCAGTATTTT,CASRVGVGGVADTQYF
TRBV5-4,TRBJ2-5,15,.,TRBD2,TGTGCCAGCAGCTTGGAGGGACTAGGTAAAGAGACCCAGTACTTC,CASSLEGLGKETQYF
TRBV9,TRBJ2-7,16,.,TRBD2,TGTGCCAGCAGCGCTGAGACTAGCGGGAGGCTCTACGAGCAGTACTTC,CASSAETSGRLYEQYF
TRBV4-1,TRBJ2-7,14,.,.,TGCGCCAGCAGCCAAGATATCAGGGCCCACGAGCAGTACTTC,CASSQDIRAHEQYF
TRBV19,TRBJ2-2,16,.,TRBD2,TGTGCCAGTATTCCGACTAGCGGGAGGTCGGCCGGGGAGCTGTTTTTT,CASIPTSGRSAGELFF
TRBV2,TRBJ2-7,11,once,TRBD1,TGTGCCAGCAGTAAGGACAGGCAGCAGTACTTC,CASSKDRQQYF
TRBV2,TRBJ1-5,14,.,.,TGTGCCGAAGGTACGGGGGAATGGTATCAGCCCCAGCATTTT,CAEGTGEWYQPQHF
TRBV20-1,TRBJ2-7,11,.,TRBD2,TGCAGTGCTAGCGGAGCGGGAGGACTTGCCTTC,CSASGAGGLAF
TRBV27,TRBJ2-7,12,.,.,TGTGCCAGCAGTCAGGGAGGCCACGAGCAGTACTTC,CASSQGGHEQYF
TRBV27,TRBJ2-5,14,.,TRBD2,TGTGCCAGCAGTTTTAGCGGGAGGACAGGGACCCAGTACTTC,CASSFSGRTGTQYF
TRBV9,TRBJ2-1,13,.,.,TGTGCCAGCAGCGTAGGGGTGTCCCATGAGCAGTTCTTC,CASSVGVSHEQFF
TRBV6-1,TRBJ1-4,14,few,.,TGTGCCAGCAGTGCCGACAGGATGGAGGGTAAACTGTTTTTT,CASSADRMEGKLFF
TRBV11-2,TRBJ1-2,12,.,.,TGTGCCAGCGGGGCCGTGGAATATGGCTACACCTTC,CASGAVEYGYTF
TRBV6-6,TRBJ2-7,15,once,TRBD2,TGTGCCAGCAGTTACGGGACTAGCGGCCCCTACGAGCAGTACTTC,CASSYGTSGPYEQYF
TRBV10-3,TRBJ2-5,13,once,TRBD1,TGTGCCACCGGGACAGGCGATAAAGAGACCCAGTACTTC,CATGTGDKETQYF
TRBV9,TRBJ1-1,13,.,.,TGTGCCAGCAGCATCAGGGTGAACACTGAAGCTTTCTTT,CASSIRVNTEAFF
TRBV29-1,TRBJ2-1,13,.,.,TGCAGCGCCCTGGACCCTGGGGGCAATGAGCAGTTCTTC,CSALDPGGNEQFF
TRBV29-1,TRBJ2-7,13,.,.,TGCAGCGTTGGTAGCGGTAGGCCCTACGAGCAGTACTTC,CSVGSGRPYEQYF
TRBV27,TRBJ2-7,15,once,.,TGTGCCAGCAGTTCCCGGGGAGGGGGCACCTACGAGCAGTACTTC,CASSSRGGGTYEQYF
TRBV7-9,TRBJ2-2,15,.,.,TGTGCCAGCAGCTTAAGGACCCCTTGGACCGGGGAGCTGTTTTTT,CASSLRTPWTGELFF
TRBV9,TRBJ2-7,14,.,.,TGTGCCAGCAGTCCCATACAGATTTTCTACGAGCAGTACTTC,CASSPIQIFYEQYF
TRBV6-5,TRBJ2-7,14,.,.,TGTGCCAGCAGTTACTCGGCCAGGGACTACGAGCAGTACTTC,CASSYSARDYEQYF
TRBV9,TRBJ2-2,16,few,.,TGTGCCAGCAGCGGAATAGTTCTAGCTAACACCGGGGAGCTGTTTTTT,CASSGIVLANTGELFF
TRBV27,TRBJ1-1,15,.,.,TGTGCCAGCAGTTTGGGTCCAGGCCGGAACACTGAAGCTTTCTTT,CASSLGPGRNTEAFF
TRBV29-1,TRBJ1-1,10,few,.,TGCAGCGGACTGAACACTGAAGCTTTCTTT,CSGLNTEAFF
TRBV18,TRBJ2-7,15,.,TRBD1,TGTGCCAGCTCACCACCGGGACAGGGACTCTACGAGCAGTACTTC,CASSPPGQGLYEQYF
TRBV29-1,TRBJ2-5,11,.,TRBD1,TGCAGCGGGACAGGGGTCGAGACCCAGTACTTC,CSGTGVETQYF
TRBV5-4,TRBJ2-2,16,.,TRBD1,TGTGCCAGCAGCACCCGGGGACAGGGGCGGGGCGGGGAGCTGTTTTTT,CASSTRGQGRGGELFF
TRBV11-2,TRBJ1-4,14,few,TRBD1,TGTGCCAGCAGCCTCTGGACAGGGGAAGAAAAACTGTTTTTT,CASSLWTGEEKLFF
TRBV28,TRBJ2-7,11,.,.,TGTGCCAGCAGTTTGGGCCACGAGCAGTACTTC,CASSLGHEQYF
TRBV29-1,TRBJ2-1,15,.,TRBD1,TGCAGCACGGTGCCCGGGACAGGGTTTTTGAATGAGCAGTTCTTC,CSTVPGTGFLNEQFF
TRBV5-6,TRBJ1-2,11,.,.,TGTGCCAGCAGCTTGGGCGGTGGCTACACCTTC,CASSLGGGYTF
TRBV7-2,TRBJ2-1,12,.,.,TGTGCCAGCAGCCCCCGTGAGGAGCCACAGTTCTTC,CASSPREEPQFF
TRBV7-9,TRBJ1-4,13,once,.,TGTGCCAGCAGCCCCCGGGACTTCGAAAAACTGTTTTTT,CASSPRDFEKLFF
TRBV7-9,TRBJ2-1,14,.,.,TGTGCCAGCAGCCCCAGCAGTACCTACAATGAGCAGTTCTTC,CASSPSSTYNEQFF
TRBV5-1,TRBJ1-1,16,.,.,TGCGCCAGCAGTTCGTCCCGGGAGGGGCCTACGCCTGAAGCTTTCTTT,CASSSSREGPTPEAFF